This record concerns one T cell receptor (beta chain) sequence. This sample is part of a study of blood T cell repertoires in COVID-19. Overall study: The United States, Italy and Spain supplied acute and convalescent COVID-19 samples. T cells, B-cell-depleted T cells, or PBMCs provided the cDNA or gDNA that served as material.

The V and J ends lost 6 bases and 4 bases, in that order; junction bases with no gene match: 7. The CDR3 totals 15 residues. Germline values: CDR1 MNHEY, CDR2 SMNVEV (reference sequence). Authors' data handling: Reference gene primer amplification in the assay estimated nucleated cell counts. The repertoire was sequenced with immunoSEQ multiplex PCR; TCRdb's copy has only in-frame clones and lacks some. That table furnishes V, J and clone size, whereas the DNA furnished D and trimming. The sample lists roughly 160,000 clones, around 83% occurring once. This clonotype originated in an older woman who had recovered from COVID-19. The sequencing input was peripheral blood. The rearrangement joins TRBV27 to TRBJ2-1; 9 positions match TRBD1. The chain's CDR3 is CASSTRGTGYNEQFF. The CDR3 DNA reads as TGTGCCAGCAGCACCCGCGGGACAGGGTACAATGAGCAGTTCTTC.